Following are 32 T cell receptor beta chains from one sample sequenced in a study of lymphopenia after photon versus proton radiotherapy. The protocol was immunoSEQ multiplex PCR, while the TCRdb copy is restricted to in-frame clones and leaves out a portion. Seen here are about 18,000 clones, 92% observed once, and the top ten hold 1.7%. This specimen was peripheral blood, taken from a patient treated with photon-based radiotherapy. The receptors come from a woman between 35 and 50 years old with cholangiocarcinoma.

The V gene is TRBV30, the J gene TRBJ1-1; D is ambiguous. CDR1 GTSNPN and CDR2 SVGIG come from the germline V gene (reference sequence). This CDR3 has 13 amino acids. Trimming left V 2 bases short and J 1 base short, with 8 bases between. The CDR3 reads CAWSLTANTEAFF. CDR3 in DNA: TGTGCCTGGAGTTTAACAGCGAACACTGAAGCTTTCTTT.

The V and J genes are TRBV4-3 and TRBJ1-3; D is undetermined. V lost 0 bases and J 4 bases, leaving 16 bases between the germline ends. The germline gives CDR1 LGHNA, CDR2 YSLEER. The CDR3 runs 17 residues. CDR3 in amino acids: CASSQELNGLLGNTIYF. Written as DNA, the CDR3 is TGCGCCAGCAGCCAAGAGTTAAACGGCTTATTAGGAAACACCATATATTTT.

Here the CDR3 DNA reads TGTGCCAGCAGCCCCGAGGGCGGAGGAGGATATGGCTACACCTTC. Encoded protein: CASSPEGGGGYGYTF. The gene calls are TRBV11-2 and TRBJ1-2; D uncertain. The CDR3 consists of 15 residues. Per germline, CDR1 SGHAT and CDR2 FQNNGV. V lost 5 bases and J 5 bases, leaving 18 bases between the germline ends.

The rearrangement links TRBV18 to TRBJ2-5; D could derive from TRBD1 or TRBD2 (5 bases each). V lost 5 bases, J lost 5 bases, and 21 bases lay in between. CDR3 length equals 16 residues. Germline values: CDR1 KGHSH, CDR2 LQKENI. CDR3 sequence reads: CASSTFGREPRETQYF. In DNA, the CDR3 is TGTGCCAGCTCAACATTCGGCAGGGAGCCTAGGGAGACCCAGTACTTC.

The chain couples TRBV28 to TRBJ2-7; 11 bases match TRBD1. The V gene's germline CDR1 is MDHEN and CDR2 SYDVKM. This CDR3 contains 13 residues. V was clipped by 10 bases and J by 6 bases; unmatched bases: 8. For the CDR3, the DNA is TGTGCCACCACCACCGGGACAGGGGGCGAGCAGTACTTC. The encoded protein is CATTTGTGGEQYF.

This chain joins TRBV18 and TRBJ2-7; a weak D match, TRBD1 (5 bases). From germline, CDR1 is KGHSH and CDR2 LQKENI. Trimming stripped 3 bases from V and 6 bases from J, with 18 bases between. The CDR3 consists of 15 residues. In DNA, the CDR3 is TGTGCCAGCTCACCGTGGCAGAGTATTAGGGGCGAGCAGTACTTC. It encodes CASSPWQSIRGEQYF.

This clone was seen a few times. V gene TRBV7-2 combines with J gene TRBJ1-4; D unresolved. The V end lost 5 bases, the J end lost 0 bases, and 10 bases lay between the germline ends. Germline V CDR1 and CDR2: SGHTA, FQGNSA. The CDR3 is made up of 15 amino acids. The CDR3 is CASSRGRTTNEKLFF. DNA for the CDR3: TGTGCCAGCAGCCGAGGGAGGACAACTAATGAAAAACTGTTTTTT. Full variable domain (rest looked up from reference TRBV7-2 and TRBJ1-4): GAGVSQSPSNKVTEKGKDVELRCDPISGHTALYWYRQSLGQGLEFLIYFQGNSAPDKSGLPSDRFSAERTGGSVSTLTIQRTQQEDSAVYLCASSRGRTTNEKLFFGSGTQLSVL.

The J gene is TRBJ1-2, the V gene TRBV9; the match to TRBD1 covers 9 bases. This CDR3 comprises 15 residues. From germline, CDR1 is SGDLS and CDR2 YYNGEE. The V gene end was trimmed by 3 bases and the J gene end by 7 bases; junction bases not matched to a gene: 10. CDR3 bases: TGTGCCAGCAGCGCCCCGACAGGGGGGGCCTCTGGCTACACCTTC. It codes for CASSAPTGGASGYTF.

The CDR3: CASSENGGVTDTQYF. The CDR3 DNA reads TGTGCCAGCAGTGAAAATGGCGGGGTTACAGATACGCAGTATTTT. The chain has TRBV2 and TRBJ2-3; TRBD2 is a possible D gene (6 bases). Trimming left V 2 bases short and J 3 bases short, with 12 bases between. The CDR3 covers 15 residues. Germline V gene lookup returns CDR1 SNHLY and CDR2 FYNNEI.

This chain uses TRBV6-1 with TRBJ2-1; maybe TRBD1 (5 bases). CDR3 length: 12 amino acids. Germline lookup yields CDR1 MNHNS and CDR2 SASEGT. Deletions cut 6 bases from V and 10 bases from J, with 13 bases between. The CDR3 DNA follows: TGTGCCAGCAGCCCCGAGTGGGGCGAGCAGTTCTTC. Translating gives CASSPEWGEQFF.

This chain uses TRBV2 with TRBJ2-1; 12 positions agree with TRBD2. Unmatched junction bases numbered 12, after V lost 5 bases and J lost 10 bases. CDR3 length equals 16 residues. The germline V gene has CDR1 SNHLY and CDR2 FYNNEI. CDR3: CASSPARTSGKEEQFF. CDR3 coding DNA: TGTGCCAGCAGTCCCGCTAGGACTAGCGGGAAAGAGGAGCAGTTCTTC.

CDR3 amino acids: CASSPPGLNPFYGYTF. DNA for the CDR3: TGTGCCAGCTCACCACCGGGACTGAACCCATTCTATGGCTACACCTTC. The chain uses TRBV18 and TRBJ1-2; D is perhaps TRBD1 (5 bases). The CDR3 contains 16 residues. The germline V gene encodes CDR1 KGHSH and CDR2 LQKENI. V lost 0 bases, J lost 4 bases, and 15 bases lay in between.

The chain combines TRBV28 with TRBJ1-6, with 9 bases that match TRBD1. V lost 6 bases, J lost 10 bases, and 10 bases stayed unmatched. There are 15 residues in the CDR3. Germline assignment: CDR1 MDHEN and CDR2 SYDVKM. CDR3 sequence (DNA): TGTGCCAGCAGGGACCAGACAGGGGGAGGCTCACCCCTCCACTTT. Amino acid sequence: CASRDQTGGGSPLHF. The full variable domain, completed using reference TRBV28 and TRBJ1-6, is DVKVTQSSRYLVKRTGEKVFLECVQDMDHENMFWYRQDPGLGLRLIYFSYDVKMKEKGDIPEGYSVSREKKERFSLILESASTNQTSMYLCASRDQTGGGSPLHFGNGTRLTVT.

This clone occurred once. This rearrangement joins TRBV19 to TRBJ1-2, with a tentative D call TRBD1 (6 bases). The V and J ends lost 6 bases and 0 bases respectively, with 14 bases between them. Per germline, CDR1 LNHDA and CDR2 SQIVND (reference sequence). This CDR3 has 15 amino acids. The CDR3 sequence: CASRSGTRANYGYTF. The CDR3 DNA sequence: TGTGCCAGTAGGTCCGGGACACGAGCTAACTATGGCTACACCTTC.

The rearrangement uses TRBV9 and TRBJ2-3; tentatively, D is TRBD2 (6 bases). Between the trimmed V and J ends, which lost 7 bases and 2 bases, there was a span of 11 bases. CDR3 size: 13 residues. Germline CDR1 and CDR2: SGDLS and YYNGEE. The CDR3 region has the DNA TGTGCCAGCGCCCCGGGAGCCACAGATACGCAGTATTTT. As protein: CASAPGATDTQYF.

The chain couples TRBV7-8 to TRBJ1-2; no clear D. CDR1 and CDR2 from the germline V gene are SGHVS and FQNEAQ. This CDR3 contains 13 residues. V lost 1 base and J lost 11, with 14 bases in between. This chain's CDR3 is CASSLDGVSGYTF. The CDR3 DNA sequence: TGTGCCAGCAGCTTAGACGGAGTGTCGGGGTACACCTTC.

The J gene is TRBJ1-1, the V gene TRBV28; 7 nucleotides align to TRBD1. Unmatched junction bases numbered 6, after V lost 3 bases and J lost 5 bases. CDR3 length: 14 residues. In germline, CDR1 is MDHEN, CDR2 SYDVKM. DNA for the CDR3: TGTGCCAGCAGTTTCAGGCAGGGGGTAACTGAAGCTTTCTTT. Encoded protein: CASSFRQGVTEAFF. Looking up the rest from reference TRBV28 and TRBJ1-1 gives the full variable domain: DVKVTQSSRYLVKRTGEKVFLECVQDMDHENMFWYRQDPGLGLRLIYFSYDVKMKEKGDIPEGYSVSREKKERFSLILESASTNQTSMYLCASSFRQGVTEAFFGQGTRLTVV.

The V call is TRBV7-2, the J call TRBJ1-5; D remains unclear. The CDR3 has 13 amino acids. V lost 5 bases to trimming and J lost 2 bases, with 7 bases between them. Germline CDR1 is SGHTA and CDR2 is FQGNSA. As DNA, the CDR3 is TGTGCCAGCAGCCCGGAGGGCAATCAGCCCCAGCATTTT. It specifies CASSPEGNQPQHF.

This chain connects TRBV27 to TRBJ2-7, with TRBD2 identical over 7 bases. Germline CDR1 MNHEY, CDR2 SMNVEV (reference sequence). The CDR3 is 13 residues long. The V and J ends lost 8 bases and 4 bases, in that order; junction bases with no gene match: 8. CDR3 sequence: CASVRRGGYEQYF. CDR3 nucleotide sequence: TGTGCCAGCGTTAGAAGGGGAGGGTACGAGCAGTACTTC.

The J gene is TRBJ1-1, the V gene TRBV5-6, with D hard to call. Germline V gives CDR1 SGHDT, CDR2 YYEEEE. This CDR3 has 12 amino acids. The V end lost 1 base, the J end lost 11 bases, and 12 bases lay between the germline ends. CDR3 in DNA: TGTGCCAGCAGCTTGTTGGTTTCTAGGGCTTTCTTT. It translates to CASSLLVSRAFF.

The CDR3 loop reads CASSVYMGQGDEKLFF. The CDR3 coding sequence is TGTGCCAGCAGCGTCTACATGGGACAGGGCGATGAAAAACTGTTTTTT. The chain links TRBV9 to TRBJ1-4, with TRBD1 matching 9 bases. V trimming: 2 bases; J trimming: 6 bases; junction bases outside the gene matches: 8. The CDR3 length is 16 residues. Looked up from germline, CDR1 is SGDLS and CDR2 is YYNGEE.

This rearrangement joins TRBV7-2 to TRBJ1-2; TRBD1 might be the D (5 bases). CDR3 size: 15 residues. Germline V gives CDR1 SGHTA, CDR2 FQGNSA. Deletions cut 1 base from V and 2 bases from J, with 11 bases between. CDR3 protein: CASSLEGDPNYGYTF. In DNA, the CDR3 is TGTGCCAGCAGCTTAGAAGGGGACCCAAACTATGGCTACACCTTC.

The CDR3 reads CAWRFAGQGSHEQFF. The CDR3 DNA reads TGTGCCTGGAGATTCGCGGGACAGGGTTCCCATGAGCAGTTCTTC. The chain employs TRBV30 and TRBJ2-1, with 9 bases identical to TRBD1. The CDR3 spans 15 residues. Germline assignment: CDR1 GTSNPN and CDR2 SVGIG (reference sequence). Trimming removed 3 bases from V and 8 bases from J; junction bases left unmatched: 11.

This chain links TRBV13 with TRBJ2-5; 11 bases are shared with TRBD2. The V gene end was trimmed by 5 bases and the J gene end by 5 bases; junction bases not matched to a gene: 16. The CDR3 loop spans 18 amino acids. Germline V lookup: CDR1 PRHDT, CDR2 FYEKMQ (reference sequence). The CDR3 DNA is TGTGCCAGCAGCCAATTCGTGACTAGCGGGGCCCCATCGGAGACCCAGTACTTC. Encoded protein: CASSQFVTSGAPSETQYF.

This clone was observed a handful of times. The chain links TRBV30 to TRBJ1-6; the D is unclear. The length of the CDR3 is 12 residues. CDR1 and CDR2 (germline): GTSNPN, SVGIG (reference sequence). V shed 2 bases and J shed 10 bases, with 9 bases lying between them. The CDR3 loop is CAWSQRVSPLHF. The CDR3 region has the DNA TGTGCCTGGAGTCAGAGGGTCTCACCCCTCCACTTT.

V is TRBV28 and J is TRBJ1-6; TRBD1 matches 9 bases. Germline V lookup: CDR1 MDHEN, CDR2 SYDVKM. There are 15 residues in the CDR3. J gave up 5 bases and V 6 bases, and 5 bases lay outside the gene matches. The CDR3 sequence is CASRQGALDNSPLHF. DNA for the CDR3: TGTGCCAGCAGACAGGGGGCTTTAGATAATTCACCCCTCCACTTT.

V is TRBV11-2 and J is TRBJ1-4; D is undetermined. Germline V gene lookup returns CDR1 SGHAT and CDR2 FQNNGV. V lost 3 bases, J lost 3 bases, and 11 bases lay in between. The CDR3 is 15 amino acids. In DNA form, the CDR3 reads TGTGCCAGCAGCTTTGGCCGGACTTCTAATGAAAAACTGTTTTTT. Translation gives CASSFGRTSNEKLFF.

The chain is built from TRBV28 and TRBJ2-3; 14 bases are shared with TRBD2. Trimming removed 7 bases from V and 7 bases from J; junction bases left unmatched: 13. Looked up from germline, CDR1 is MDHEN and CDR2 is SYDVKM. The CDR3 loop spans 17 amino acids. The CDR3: CASTPGGTSGSGNTQYF. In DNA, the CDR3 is TGTGCCAGCACCCCCGGAGGGACTAGCGGGAGCGGAAATACGCAGTATTTT.

CDR3 in amino acids: CASSVDPEGNYGYTF. Here the CDR3 DNA reads TGTGCCAGCAGCGTAGACCCAGAGGGTAACTATGGCTACACCTTC. The chain has TRBV9 and TRBJ1-2; D call uncertain. Deletions cut 0 bases from V and 1 base from J, with 10 bases between. This CDR3 has 15 residues. In germline, CDR1 is SGDLS, CDR2 YYNGEE.

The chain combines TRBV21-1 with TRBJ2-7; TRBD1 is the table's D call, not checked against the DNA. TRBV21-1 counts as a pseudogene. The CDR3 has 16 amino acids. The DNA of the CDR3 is TGTGCCAGCAGCATCCCCCGGGACAGGGAGTTCTACGAGCAGTACTTC. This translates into CASSIPRDREFYEQYF.

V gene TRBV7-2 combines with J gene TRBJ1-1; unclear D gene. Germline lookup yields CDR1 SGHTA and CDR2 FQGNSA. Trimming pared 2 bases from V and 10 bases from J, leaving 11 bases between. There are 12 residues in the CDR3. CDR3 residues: CASSLKRRVAFF. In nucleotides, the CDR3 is TGTGCCAGCAGCTTAAAGAGGAGGGTAGCTTTCTTT.

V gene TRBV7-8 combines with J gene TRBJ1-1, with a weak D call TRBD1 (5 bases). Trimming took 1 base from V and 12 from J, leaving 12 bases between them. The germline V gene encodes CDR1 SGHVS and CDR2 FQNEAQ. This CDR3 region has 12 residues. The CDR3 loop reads CASSLEGTRTFF. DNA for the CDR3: TGTGCCAGCAGCTTAGAGGGGACTCGGACTTTCTTT.